The 14 T cell receptor beta chains below all came from one sample that was sequenced in a study of cytomegalovirus exposure and HLA in healthy donors. PCR was performed using 60 Vbeta and 13 Jbeta primers. This table comes from immunoSEQ multiplex PCR, and its TCRdb copy is limited to in-frame clones, with some not included. The sample yields over 80,000 clones, 76% seen once. What was sequenced was PBMCs. Every receptor here comes from a middle-aged man in good health and CMV-seronegative.

V and J are TRBV28 and TRBJ2-3, with D possibly matching TRBD1 (6 bases). Germline V gene lookup returns CDR1 MDHEN and CDR2 SYDVKM. The CDR3 sequence is 15 residues long. V gave up 4 bases and J gave up 2 bases, with 13 bases separating them. The CDR3 spells CASSSMDRYTDTQYF. CDR3 nucleotides: TGTGCCAGCAGTTCAATGGACAGATACACAGATACGCAGTATTTT. Full variable domain (missing parts from reference TRBV28 and TRBJ2-3): DVKVTQSSRYLVKRTGEKVFLECVQDMDHENMFWYRQDPGLGLRLIYFSYDVKMKEKGDIPEGYSVSREKKERFSLILESASTNQTSMYLCASSSMDRYTDTQYFGPGTRLTVL.

The J gene is TRBJ2-1, the V gene TRBV5-1; the match to TRBD1 covers 9 bases. The J segment lost 9 bases and the V segment lost 0 bases, leaving 4 bases of the junction unmatched. The CDR3 is 14 amino acids. Germline-derived CDR1 and CDR2 are SGHRS and YFSETQ. Written as DNA, the CDR3 is TGCGCCAGCAGCTTGGAGGGACAGGGAATTGAGCAGTTCTTC. Encoded protein: CASSLEGQGIEQFF.

V usage is TRBV2 and J usage is TRBJ1-1; D unresolved. The germline gives CDR1 SNHLY, CDR2 FYNNEI. V lost 6 bases and J 1 base, leaving 6 bases between the germline ends. The CDR3 covers 12 residues. Written as DNA, the CDR3 is TGTGCCAGCAGGGAGTGGAACACTGAAGCTTTCTTT. It codes for CASREWNTEAFF.

The chain carries TRBV19 and TRBJ2-7, with 8 positions matching TRBD1. Germline V lookup: CDR1 LNHDA, CDR2 SQIVND (reference sequence). The CDR3 is made up of 15 amino acids. With V trimmed by 5 bases and J by 1 base, 7 bases remained unmatched. The chain's CDR3 is CASSRGQGRSYEQYF. For the CDR3, the DNA is TGTGCCAGTAGTCGAGGACAGGGTCGATCCTACGAGCAGTACTTC.

The V and J genes are TRBV19 and TRBJ1-5, with TRBD1 as a possible D gene (5 bases). V was cut by 4 bases and J by 5 bases, with 12 bases left in between. This CDR3 has 14 amino acids. Germline V gives CDR1 LNHDA, CDR2 SQIVND (reference sequence). This chain's CDR3 is CASSRDSAYQPQHF. In nucleotides, the CDR3 is TGTGCCAGTAGTAGGGACTCTGCCTATCAGCCCCAGCATTTT.

V gene TRBV7-8 combines with J gene TRBJ1-5, with D maybe TRBD1 (6 bases). V dropped 0 bases and J dropped 6 bases, with 24 bases sitting between them. The germline CDR1 and CDR2 sequences are SGHVS and FQNEAQ. CDR3 length equals 19 residues. DNA for the CDR3: TGTGCCAGCAGCTTAGCGCGGCTTGCCAGGGCAAAAGGGGGTCAGCCCCAGCATTTT. It encodes CASSLARLARAKGGQPQHF.

This sequence joins TRBV7-3 and TRBJ2-2; D gene ambiguous. The germline gives CDR1 SGHTA, CDR2 FQGTGA. The length of the CDR3 is 12 residues. Deletions cut 5 bases from V and 7 bases from J, with 8 bases between. The CDR3 DNA sequence: TGTGCCAGCAGCGTTACGGGCGGGGAGCTGTTTTTT. This gives the protein CASSVTGGELFF.

This clone occurred a few times. This rearrangement joins TRBV5-1 to TRBJ2-5, with D perhaps matching TRBD2 (5 bases). In germline, CDR1 is SGHRS, CDR2 YFSETQ. V was pared by 4 bases and J by 3 bases, with 10 bases between. The CDR3 is 13 residues long. This CDR3 is CASSPAGEETQYF. DNA for the CDR3: TGCGCCAGCAGCCCCGCGGGCGAAGAGACCCAGTACTTC.

About this clone itself: Other DNA variants within this sample encode the same CDR3. The J gene is TRBJ1-2, the V gene TRBV5-1, with 9 bases that match TRBD1. The CDR3 totals 12 residues. Germline trimming cut 4 bases from V and 8 bases from J; bases unmatched to any gene: 3. Germline CDR1 is SGHRS and CDR2 is YFSETQ. The CDR3 nucleotides read TGCGCCAGCAGCCTGGGACAGGGAGGCTACACCTTC. Translated, it gives CASSLGQGGYTF.

The CDR3 nucleotides are TGCGCCAGCAGCTCAGAGGGGACCCAGTACTTC. Translation gives CASSSEGTQYF. V gene TRBV4-3 combines with J gene TRBJ2-5; weak D call: TRBD2 (5 bases). Trimming removed 5 bases at V and 7 bases at J, with 8 bases between. CDR1 is LGHNA and CDR2 is YSLEER in the germline V gene. The CDR3 has 11 amino acids.

The CDR3 reads CSVIVTAYNEQFF. CDR3 in DNA: TGCAGCGTTATAGTCACAGCCTACAATGAGCAGTTCTTC. V and J are TRBV29-1 and TRBJ2-1; D unclear. The V gene's germline CDR1 is SQVTM and CDR2 ANQGSEA. With 5 bases removed from V and 2 bases from J, the gap between germline ends came to 10 bases. The CDR3 is made up of 13 amino acids.

J is TRBJ2-3 and V is TRBV6-5, with TRBD2 matching 11 bases. The germline V gene has CDR1 MNHEY and CDR2 SVGAGI. Trimming removed 4 bases from V and 4 bases from J; junction bases left unmatched: 4. The CDR3 contains 15 residues. The chain's CDR3 is CASSSSSGGPDTQYF. The CDR3 DNA reads TGTGCCAGCAGTTCTTCTAGCGGGGGGCCAGATACGCAGTATTTT.

The V gene is TRBV28, the J gene TRBJ2-7, with 7 bases lining up with TRBD2. Germline-derived CDR1 and CDR2 are MDHEN and SYDVKM. The V segment lost 6 bases and the J segment 0 bases; nucleotides outside the gene matches: 14. This CDR3 has 17 residues. CDR3: CASSVGGGGVTSYEQYF. CDR3 DNA sequence: TGTGCCAGCAGCGTTGGTGGCGGGGGAGTAACCTCCTACGAGCAGTACTTC.

On this clone: Since a much larger clone is just one base distant, this may be a read error. This chain links TRBV11-2 with TRBJ2-7, with 8 nucleotides matching TRBD1. The CDR3 is 13 amino acids. V lost 5 bases, J lost 2 bases, and 2 bases stayed unmatched. The germline gives CDR1 SGHAT, CDR2 FQNNGV. CDR3 in DNA: TGTGCCAGCAGCCAGGGACAGGCCTACGAGCAGTACTTC. It translates to CASSQGQAYEQYF.